The source of this TCR beta chain is a study of cytomegalovirus exposure and HLA in healthy donors. The study's findings and limits: The tendency of first-cohort TCR clusters to co-occur in the 120 or so validation repertoires was the finding of a later analysis. A few CMV-associated chains were confirmed in vitro to be specific for CMV antigens. Reportedly, diagnosis of cytomegalovirus status by the classifier showed high specificity and sensitivity.

Only in-frame clones appear in the TCRdb table, and some are missing; sequencing was by immunoSEQ multiplex PCR. The sample lists some 43,000 clones; more than 85% were seen once. Points on this clone: Antigen specificity is unknown.

The donors belonged to the roughly 110-subject validation cohort, separate from the 666-subject first cohort. There are 11 residues in the CDR3. CDR1 and CDR2 (germline): MNHNS, SASEGT. Between the trimmed V and J ends, which lost 7 bases and 5 bases, there was a span of 5 bases. The source material was PBMCs. The receptor comes from a man aged 18 to 30 in good health and CMV-seronegative. The genes are TRBV6-1 and TRBJ1-4; D is ambiguous. CDR3 nucleotides: TGTGCCAGCAAAAGCAATGAAAAACTGTTTTTT. Translating it yields CASKSNEKLFF.